This TCR beta chain was documented in a study of cytomegalovirus exposure and HLA in healthy donors. PCR employed 60 Vbeta and 13 Jbeta primers. Method: immunoSEQ multiplex PCR; TCRdb's copy keeps in-frame clones and lacks some. Of approximately 160,000 clones listed, 82% were seen once; the top ten hold approximately 1.6%. As concerns this clone: Its antigen is unidentified.

Study findings and constraints: In an earlier analysis, in 620 or so donors, most V segments appeared productive either ~87% or ~30% of the time. Reported results showed that the classifier diagnosed cytomegalovirus status with high specificity and sensitivity. In a later analysis, common viral pathogens appeared linked to several of the most significant clusters.

The CDR3 consists of 15 residues. The J segment lost 8 bases and the V segment lost 2 bases, leaving 6 bases of the junction unmatched. CDR1 is LNHDA and CDR2 is SQIVND in the germline V gene (reference sequence). The chain recombines TRBV19 with TRBJ2-1; 10 bases are a match to TRBD2. This clonotype was sampled from a male donor in good health and CMV-seronegative. Sequences were obtained from PBMCs. In DNA, the CDR3 is TGTGCCAGTAGTATATCTAGCGGGAGCAACGATGAGCAGTTCTTC. Protein: CASSISSGSNDEQFF.